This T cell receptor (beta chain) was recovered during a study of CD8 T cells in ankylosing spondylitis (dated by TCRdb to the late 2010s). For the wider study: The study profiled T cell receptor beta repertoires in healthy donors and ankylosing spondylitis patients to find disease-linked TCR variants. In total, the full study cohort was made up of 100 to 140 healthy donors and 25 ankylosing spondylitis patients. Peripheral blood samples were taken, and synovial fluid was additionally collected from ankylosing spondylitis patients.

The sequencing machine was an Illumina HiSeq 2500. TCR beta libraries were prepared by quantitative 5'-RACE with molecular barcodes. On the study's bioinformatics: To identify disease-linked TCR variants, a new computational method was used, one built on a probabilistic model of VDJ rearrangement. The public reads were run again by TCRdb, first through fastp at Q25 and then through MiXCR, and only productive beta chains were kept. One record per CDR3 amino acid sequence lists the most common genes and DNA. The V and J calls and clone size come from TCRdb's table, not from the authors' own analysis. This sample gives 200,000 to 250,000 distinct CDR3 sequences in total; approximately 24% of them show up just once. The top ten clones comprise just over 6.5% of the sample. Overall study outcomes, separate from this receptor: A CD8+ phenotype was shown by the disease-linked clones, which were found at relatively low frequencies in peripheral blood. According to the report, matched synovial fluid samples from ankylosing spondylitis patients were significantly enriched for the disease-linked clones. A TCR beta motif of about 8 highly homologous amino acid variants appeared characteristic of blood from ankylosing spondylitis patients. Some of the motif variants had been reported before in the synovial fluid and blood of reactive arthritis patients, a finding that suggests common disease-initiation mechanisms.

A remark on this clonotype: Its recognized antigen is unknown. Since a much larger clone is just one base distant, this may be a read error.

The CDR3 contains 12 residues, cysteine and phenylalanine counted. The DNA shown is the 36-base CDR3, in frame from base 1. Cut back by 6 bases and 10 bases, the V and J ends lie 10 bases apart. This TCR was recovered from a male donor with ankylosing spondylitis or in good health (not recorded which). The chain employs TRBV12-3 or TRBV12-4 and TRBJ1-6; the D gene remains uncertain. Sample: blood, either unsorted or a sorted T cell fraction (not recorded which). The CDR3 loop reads CASRSVSSPLHF. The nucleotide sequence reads TGTGCCAGCAGGTCAGTGTCCTCACCCCTCCACTTT.